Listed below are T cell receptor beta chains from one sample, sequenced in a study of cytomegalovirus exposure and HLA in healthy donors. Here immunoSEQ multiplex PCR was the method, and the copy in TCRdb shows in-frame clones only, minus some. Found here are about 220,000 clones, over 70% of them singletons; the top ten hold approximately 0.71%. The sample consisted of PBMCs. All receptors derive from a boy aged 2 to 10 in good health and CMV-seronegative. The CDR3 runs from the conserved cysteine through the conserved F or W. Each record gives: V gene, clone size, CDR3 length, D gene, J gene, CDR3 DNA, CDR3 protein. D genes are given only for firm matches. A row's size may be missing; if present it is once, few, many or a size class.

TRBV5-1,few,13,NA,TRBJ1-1,TGCGCCAGCAGCTTGGCCGTGAACACTGAAGCTTTCTTT,CASSLAVNTEAFF
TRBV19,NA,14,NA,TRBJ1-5,TGTGCCAGTAGTAAAGGGTACCAGGGTCAGCCCCAGCATTTT,CASSKGYQGQPQHF
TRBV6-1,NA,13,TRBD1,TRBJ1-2,TGTGCCGGCAGGGACAGGTCTAACTATGGCTACACCTTC,CAGRDRSNYGYTF
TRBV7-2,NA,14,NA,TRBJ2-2,TGTGCCAGCAGCTTTCAGCGGAACACCGGGGAGCTGTTTTTT,CASSFQRNTGELFF
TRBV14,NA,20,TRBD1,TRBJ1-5,TGTGCCAGCAGCCAAGTGGGGGGCTGGGACAGGGGTTGGTGCAATCAGCCCCAGCATTTT,CASSQVGGWDRGWCNQPQHF
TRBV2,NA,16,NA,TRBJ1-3,TGTGCCAGCAGTCCGGCAGGGAACTTCGGTGGAAACACCATATATTTT,CASSPAGNFGGNTIYF
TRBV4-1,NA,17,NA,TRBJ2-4,TGCGCCAGCAGCCAAGCCCTCGGAGGAACCTCCTGGGACATTCAGTACTTC,CASSQALGGTSWDIQYF
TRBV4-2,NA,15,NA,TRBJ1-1,TGTGCCAGCAGCCCAGTTGGGGGCGCAGACACTGAAGCTTTCTTT,CASSPVGGADTEAFF
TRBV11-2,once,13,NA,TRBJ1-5,TGTGCCAGCAGCGTCGACAGGAATCAGCCCCAGCATTTT,CASSVDRNQPQHF
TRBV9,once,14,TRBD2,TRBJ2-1,TGTGCCAGCAGCGTCATATCCGCGGGAGTCGAGCAGTTCTTC,CASSVISAGVEQFF
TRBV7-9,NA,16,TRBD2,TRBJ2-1,TGTGCCAGCAGCAACCAGCTAGCGGGACTGTACAATGAGCAGTTCTTC,CASSNQLAGLYNEQFF
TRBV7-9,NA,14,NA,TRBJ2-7,TGTGCCAGCAGCCCATTCCAGGGTTGGTACGAGCAGTACTTC,CASSPFQGWYEQYF
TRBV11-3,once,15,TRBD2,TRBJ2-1,TGTGCCAGCAGCTTATCAGCGGGGGGATACAATGAGCAGTTCTTC,CASSLSAGGYNEQFF
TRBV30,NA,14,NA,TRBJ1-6,TGTGCCTGGAGCCAAAGGACAGTCAGTTCACCCCTCCACTTT,CAWSQRTVSSPLHF
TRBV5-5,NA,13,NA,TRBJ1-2,TGTGCCAGCAGCTTGGGACAGAACTATGGCTACACCTTC,CASSLGQNYGYTF
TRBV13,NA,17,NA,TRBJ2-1,TGTGCCAGCAGCTTAGGGGGCGTCCTAAGCTCCTACAATGAGCAGTTCTTC,CASSLGGVLSSYNEQFF
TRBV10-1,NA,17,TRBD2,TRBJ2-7,TGCGCCAGCAGTGAGTCAGGGCTAGCGGGGGCATTGTACGAGCAGTACTTC,CASSESGLAGALYEQYF
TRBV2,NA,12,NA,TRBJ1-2,TGTGCCAGCAGTGCCCAAAACTATGGCTACACCTTC,CASSAQNYGYTF
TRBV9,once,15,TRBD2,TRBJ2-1,TGTGCCAGCAGCGTAGATGGGGGAGGGCGACTTGAGCAGTTCTTC,CASSVDGGGRLEQFF
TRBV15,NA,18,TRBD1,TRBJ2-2,TGTGCCACCAGCAGAGATCTAAGGACAGGGGCGAACACCGGGGAGCTGTTTTTT,CATSRDLRTGANTGELFF
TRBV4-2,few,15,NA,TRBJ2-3,TGTGCCAGCAGCCAAGGTGGAGTCAGCACAGATACGCAGTATTTT,CASSQGGVSTDTQYF
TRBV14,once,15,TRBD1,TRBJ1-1,TGTGCCAGCAGCCAAGATGGGACAGAGAACACTGAAGCTTTCTTT,CASSQDGTENTEAFF
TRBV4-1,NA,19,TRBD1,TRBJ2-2,TGCGCCAGCAGCCCGCGGGGACAGGGTGGCGGGGGGAACACCGGGGAGCTGTTTTTT,CASSPRGQGGGGNTGELFF
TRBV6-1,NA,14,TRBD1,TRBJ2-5,TGTGCCAGCCGGCCTGGGACAGGTCTCAAGACCCAGTACTTC,CASRPGTGLKTQYF
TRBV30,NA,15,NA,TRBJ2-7,TGTGCCTGGAGTGCACCAGAGGGCTCCCCCTACGAGCAGTACTTC,CAWSAPEGSPYEQYF
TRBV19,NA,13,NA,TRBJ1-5,TGTGCCAGTAGTATCGGAGGAAATCAGCCCCAGCATTTT,CASSIGGNQPQHF
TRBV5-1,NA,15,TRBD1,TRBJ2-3,TGCGCCAGCAGCTCCAGGGGGAGAGACACAGATACGCAGTATTTT,CASSSRGRDTDTQYF
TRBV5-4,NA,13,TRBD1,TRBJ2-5,TGTGCCAGCAGCGTCCGGGACAGGGCGACCCAGTACTTC,CASSVRDRATQYF
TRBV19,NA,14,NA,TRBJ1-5,TGTGCCAGTAGCCCGTGGCTGGGCAATCAGCCCCAGCATTTT,CASSPWLGNQPQHF
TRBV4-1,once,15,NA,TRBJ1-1,TGCGCCAGCAGCCCCCAAGGGGGGGTGAACACTGAAGCTTTCTTT,CASSPQGGVNTEAFF
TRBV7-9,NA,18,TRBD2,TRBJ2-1,TGTGCCAGCAGCTTAGCGGGGCCGGGACTAGCGGACTACAATGAGCAGTTCTTC,CASSLAGPGLADYNEQFF
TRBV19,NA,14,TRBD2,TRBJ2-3,TGTGCCAGTAGTCTTGGGGGGGGCACAGATACGCAGTATTTT,CASSLGGGTDTQYF
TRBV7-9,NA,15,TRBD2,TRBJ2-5,TGTGCCAGCAGCTCCCTCTCACTAGCGCGGGAGACCCAGTACTTC,CASSSLSLARETQYF